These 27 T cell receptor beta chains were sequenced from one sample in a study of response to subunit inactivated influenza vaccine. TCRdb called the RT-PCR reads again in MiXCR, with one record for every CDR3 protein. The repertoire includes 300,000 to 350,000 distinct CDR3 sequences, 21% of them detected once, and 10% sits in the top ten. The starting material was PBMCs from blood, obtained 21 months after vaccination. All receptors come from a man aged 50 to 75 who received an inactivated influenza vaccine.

CDR3 coding DNA: TGTGCCAGCAGCTTGGACGTGGGGGCTGGCTACACCTTC. Its translation is CASSLDVGAGYTF. The V and J genes are TRBV5-5 and TRBJ1-2, with D tentatively TRBD1 (6 bases). Deletions cut 0 bases from V and 7 bases from J, with 10 bases between. Germline CDR1 and CDR2: SGHKS and YYEKEE (reference sequence). The CDR3 is 13 residues long.

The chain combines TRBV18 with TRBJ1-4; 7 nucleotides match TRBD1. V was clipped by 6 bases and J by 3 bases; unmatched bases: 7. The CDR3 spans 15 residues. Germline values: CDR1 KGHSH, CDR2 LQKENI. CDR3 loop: CASSRTGTANEKLFF. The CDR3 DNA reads TGTGCCAGCTCGCGGACCGGGACAGCTAATGAAAAACTGTTTTTT.

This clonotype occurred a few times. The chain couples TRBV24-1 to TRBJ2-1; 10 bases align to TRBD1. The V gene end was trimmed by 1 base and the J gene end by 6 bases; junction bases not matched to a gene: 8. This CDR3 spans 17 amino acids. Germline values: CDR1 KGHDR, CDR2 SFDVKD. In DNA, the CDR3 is TGTGCCACCAGTGATTTCATCGGGACAGGGGTTGTCAATGAGCAGTTCTTC. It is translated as CATSDFIGTGVVNEQFF.

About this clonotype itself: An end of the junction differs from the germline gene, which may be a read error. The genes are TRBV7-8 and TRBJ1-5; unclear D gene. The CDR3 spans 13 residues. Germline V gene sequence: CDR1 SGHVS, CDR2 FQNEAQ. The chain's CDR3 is CASSSSLYQLQHF. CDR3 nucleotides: TGTGCCAGCAGCTCTTCCCTTTATCAGCTCCAGCATTTT.

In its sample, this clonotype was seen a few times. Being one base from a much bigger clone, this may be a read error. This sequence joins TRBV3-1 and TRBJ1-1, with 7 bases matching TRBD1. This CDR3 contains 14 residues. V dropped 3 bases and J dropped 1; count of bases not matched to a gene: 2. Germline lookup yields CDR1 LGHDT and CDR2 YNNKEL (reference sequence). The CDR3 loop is CASSHGQANTEAFF. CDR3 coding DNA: TGTGCCAGCAGCCACGGACAGGCGAACACTGAAGCTTTCTTT. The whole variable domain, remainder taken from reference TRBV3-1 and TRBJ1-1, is DTAVSQTPKYLVTQMGNDKSIKCEQNLGHDTMYWYKQDSKKFLKIMFSYNNKELIINETVPNRFSPKSPDKAHLNLHINSLELGDSAVYFCASSHGQANTEAFFGQGTRLTVV.

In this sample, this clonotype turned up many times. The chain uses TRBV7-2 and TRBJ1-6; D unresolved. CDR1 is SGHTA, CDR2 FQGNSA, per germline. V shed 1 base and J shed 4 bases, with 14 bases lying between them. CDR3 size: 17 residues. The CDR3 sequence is CASSLGTELGYNSPLHF. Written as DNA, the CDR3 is TGTGCCAGCAGCTTAGGGACTGAACTGGGGTATAATTCACCCCTCCACTTT.

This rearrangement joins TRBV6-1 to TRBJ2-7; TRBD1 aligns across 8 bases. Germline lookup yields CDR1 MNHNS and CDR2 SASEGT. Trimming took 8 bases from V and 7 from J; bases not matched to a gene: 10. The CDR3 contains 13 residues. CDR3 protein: CASRGRGRREQYF. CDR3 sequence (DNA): TGTGCCAGCCGTGGCAGGGGGCGGAGAGAGCAGTACTTC.

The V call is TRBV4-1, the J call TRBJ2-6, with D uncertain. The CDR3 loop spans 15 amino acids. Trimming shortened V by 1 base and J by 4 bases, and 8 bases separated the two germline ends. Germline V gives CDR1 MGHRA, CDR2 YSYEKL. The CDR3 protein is CASSQVLPGANVLTF. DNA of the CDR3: TGCGCCAGCAGCCAAGTGTTACCCGGGGCCAACGTCCTGACTTTC.

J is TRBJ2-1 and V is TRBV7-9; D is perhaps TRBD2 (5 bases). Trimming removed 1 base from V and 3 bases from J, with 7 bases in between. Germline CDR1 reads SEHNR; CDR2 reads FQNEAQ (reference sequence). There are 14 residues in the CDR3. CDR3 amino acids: CASSLGGFYNEQFF. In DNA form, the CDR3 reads TGTGCCAGCAGCTTAGGCGGGTTCTACAATGAGCAGTTCTTC.

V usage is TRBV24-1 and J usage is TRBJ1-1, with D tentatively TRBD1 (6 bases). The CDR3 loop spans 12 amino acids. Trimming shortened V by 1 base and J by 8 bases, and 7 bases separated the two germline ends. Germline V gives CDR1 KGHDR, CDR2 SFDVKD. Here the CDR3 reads CATSDFTGEAFF. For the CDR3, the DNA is TGTGCCACCAGTGATTTCACAGGGGAAGCTTTCTTT.

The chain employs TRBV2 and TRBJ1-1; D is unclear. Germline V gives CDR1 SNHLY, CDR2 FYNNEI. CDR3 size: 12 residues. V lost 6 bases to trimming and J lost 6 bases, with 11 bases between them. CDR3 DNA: TGTGCCAGCAGACAGATGCACCCTGAAGCTTTCTTT. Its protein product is CASRQMHPEAFF.

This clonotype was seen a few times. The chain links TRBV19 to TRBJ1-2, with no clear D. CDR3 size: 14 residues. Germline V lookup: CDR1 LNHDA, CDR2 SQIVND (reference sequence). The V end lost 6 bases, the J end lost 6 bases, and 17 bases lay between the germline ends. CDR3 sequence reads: CASRTIGGSHGYTF. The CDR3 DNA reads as TGTGCCAGTAGAACGATTGGAGGGTCCCATGGCTACACCTTC.

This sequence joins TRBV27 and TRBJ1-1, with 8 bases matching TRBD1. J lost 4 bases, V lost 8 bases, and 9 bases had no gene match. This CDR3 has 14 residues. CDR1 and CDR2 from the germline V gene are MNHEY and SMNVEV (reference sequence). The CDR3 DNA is TGTGCCAGCGGATTCAGGGGGCTCGGCACTGAAGCTTTCTTT. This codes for CASGFRGLGTEAFF.

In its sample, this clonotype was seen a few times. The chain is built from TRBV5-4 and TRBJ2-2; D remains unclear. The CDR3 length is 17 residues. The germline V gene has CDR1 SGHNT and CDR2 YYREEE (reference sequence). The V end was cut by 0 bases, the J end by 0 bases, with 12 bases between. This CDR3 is CASSLDLQSANTGELFF. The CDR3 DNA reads TGTGCCAGCAGCTTGGACCTTCAAAGCGCGAACACCGGGGAGCTGTTTTTT.

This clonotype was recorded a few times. The CDR3 DNA is TGTGCCAGCAGTTACTCGACAGGGGCCAGCTATGGCTACACCTTC. As protein: CASSYSTGASYGYTF. V is TRBV6-5 and J is TRBJ1-2; 8 nucleotides line up with TRBD1. V dropped 0 bases and J dropped 4; count of bases not matched to a gene: 4. The CDR3 is 15 residues long. CDR1 is MNHEY, CDR2 SVGAGI, per germline.

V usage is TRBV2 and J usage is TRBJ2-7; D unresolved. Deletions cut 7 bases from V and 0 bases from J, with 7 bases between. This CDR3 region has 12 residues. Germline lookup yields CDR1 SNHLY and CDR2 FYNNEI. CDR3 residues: CASTGISYEQYF. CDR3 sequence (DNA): TGTGCCAGCACAGGCATCTCCTACGAGCAGTACTTC. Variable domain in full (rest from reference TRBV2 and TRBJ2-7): EPEVTQTPSHQVTQMGQEVILRCVPISNHLYFYWYRQILGQKVEFLVSFYNNEISEKSEIFDDQFSVERPDGSNFTLKIRSTKLEDSAMYFCASTGISYEQYFGPGTRLTVT.

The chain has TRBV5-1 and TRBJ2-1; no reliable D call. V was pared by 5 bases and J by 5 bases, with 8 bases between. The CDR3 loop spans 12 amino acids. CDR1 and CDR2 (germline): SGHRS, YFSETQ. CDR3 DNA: TGCGCCAGCAGAGGGCAGAACAATGAGCAGTTCTTC. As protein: CASRGQNNEQFF. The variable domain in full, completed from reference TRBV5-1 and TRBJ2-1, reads KAGVTQTPRYLIKTRGQQVTLSCSPISGHRSVSWYQQTPGQGLQFLFEYFSETQRNKGNFPGRFSGRQFSNSRSEMNVSTLELGDSALYLCASRGQNNEQFFGPGTRLTVL.

The chain's CDR3 is CASSQEAGSYDNEQFF. The CDR3 DNA reads as TGTGCCAGCAGCCAAGAGGCAGGAAGCTATGACAATGAGCAGTTCTTC. The chain recombines TRBV3-1 with TRBJ2-1; D gene unclear. Germline lookup yields CDR1 LGHDT and CDR2 YNNKEL (reference sequence). CDR3 length: 16 amino acids. V dropped 0 bases and J dropped 5 bases, with 14 bases sitting between them.

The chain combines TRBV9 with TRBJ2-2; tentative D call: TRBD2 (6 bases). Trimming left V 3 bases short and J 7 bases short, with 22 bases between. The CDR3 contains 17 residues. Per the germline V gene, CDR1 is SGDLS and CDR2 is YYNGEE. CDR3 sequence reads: CASSGEEREVFGGELFF. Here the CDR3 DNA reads TGTGCCAGCAGCGGAGAGGAAAGGGAGGTTTTCGGCGGGGAGCTGTTTTTT.

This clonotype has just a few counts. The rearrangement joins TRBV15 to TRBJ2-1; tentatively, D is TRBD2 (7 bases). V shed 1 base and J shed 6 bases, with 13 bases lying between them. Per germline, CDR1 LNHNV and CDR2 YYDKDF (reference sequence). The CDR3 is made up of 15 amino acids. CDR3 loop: CATSRGGGGSNEQFF. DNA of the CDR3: TGTGCCACCAGCAGAGGGGGCGGGGGCTCCAATGAGCAGTTCTTC.

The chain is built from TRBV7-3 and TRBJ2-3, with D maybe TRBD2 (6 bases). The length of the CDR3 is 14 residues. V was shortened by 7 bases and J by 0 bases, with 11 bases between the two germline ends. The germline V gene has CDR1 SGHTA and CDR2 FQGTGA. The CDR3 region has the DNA TGTGCCAGCATCACGGCGGGGAGCACAGATACGCAGTATTTT. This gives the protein CASITAGSTDTQYF.

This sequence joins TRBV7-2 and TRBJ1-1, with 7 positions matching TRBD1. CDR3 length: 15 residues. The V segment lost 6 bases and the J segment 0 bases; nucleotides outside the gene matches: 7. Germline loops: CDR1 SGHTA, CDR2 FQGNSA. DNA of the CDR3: TGTGCCAGCAGAAAACAGGGGCAGATGAACACTGAAGCTTTCTTT. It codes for CASRKQGQMNTEAFF.

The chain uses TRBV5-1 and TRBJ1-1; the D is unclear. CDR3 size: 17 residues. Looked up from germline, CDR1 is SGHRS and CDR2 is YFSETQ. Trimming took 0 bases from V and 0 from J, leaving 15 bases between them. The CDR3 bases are TGCGCCAGCAGCTTGGGGGTTGCTCGGCGGATGAACACTGAAGCTTTCTTT. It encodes CASSLGVARRMNTEAFF.

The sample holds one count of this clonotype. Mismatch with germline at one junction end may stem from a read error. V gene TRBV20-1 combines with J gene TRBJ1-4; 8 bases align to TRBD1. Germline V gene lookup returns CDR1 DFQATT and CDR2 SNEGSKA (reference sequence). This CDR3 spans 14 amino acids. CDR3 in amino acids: CSAPGQGQYEKLLF. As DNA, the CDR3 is TGCAGTGCCCCTGGACAGGGACAGTATGAAAAACTGTTGTTT.

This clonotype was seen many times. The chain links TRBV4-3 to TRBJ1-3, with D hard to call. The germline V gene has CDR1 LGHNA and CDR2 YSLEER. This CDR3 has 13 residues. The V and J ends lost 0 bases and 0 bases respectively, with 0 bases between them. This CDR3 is CASSQDSGNTIYF. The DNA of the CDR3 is TGCGCCAGCAGCCAAGACTCTGGAAACACCATATATTTT.

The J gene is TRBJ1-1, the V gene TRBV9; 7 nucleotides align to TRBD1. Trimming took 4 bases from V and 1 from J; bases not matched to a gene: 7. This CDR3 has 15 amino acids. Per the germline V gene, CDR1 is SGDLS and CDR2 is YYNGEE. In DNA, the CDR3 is TGTGCCAGCAGCCCAGGGGGGGGGACGAACACTGAAGCTTTCTTT. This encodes CASSPGGGTNTEAFF.

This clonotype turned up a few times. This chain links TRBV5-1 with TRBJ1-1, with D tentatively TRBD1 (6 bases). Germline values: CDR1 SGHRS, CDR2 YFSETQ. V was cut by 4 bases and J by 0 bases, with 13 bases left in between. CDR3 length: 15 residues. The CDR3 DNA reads TGCGCCAGCAGCCGGAGGGGACAAATGAACACTGAAGCTTTCTTT. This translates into CASSRRGQMNTEAFF.